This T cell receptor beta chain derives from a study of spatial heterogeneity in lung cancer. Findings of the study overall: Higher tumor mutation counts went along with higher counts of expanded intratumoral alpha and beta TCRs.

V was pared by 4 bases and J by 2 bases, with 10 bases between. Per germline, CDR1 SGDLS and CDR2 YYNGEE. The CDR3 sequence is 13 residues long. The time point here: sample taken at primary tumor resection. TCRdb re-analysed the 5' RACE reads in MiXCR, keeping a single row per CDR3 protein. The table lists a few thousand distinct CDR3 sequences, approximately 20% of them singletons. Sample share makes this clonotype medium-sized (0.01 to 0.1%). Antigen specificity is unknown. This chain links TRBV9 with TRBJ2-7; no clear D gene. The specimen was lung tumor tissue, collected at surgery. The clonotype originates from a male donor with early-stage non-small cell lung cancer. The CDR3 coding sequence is TGTGCCAGCAGCCCCGGGCCTCCCTACGAGCAGTACTTC. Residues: CASSPGPPYEQYF. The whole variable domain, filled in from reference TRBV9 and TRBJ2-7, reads DSGVTQTPKHLITATGQRVTLRCSPRSGDLSVYWYQQSLDQGLQFLIQYYNGEERAKGNILERFSAQQFPDLHSELNLSSLELGDSALYFCASSPGPPYEQYFGPGTRLTVT.